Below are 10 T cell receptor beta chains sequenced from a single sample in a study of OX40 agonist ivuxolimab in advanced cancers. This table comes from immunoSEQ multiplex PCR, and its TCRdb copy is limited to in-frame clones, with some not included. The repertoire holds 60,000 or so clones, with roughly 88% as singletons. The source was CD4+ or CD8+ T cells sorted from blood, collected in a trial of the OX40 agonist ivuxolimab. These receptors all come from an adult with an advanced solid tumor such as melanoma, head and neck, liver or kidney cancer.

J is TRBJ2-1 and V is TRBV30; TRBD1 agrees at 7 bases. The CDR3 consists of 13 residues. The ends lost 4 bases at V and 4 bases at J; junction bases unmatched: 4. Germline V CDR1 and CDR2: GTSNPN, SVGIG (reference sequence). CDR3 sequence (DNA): TGTGCCTGGAATGAGGGGGCGTACAATGAGCAGTTCTTC. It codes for CAWNEGAYNEQFF.

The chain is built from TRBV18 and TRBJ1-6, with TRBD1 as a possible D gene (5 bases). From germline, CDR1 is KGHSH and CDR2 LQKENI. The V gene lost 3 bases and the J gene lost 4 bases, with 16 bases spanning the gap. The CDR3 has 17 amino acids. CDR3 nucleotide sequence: TGTGCCAGCTCACCCAGCGGGGGAAGGGCGTATAATTCACCCCTCCACTTT. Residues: CASSPSGGRAYNSPLHF.

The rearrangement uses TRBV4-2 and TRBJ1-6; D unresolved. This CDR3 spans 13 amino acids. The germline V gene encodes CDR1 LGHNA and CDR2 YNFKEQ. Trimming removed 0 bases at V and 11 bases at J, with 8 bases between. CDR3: CASSQDKGTPLHF. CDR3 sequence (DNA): TGTGCCAGCAGCCAAGATAAGGGAACACCCCTCCACTTT.

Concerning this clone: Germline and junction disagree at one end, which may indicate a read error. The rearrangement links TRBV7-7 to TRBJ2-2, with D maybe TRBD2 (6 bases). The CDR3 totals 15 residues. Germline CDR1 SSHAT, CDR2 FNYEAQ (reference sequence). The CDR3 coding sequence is TGTGCTAGCAGCCGGGACTCCCCGAACACCGGGGAGCTGTTTTTT. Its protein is CASSRDSPNTGELFF. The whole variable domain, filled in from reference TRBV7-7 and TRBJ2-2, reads GAGVSQSPRYKVTKRGQDVTLRCDPISSHATLYWYQQALGQGPEFLTYFNYEAQPDKSGLPSDRFSAERPEGSISTLTIQRTEQRDSAMYRCASSRDSPNTGELFFGEGSRLTVL.

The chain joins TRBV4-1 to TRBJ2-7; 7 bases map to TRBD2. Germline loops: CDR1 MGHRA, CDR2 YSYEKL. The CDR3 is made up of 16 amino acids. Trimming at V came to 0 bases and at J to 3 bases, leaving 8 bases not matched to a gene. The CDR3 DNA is TGCGCCAGCAGCCAAGACCCCCCTAGCGGATACTACGAGCAGTACTTC. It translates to CASSQDPPSGYYEQYF.

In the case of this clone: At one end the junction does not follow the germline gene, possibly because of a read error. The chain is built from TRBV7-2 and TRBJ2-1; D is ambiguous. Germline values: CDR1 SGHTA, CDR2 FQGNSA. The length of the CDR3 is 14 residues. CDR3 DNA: TGTGCCAGCAGCTTAGGGCTGGCCTACGATGAGCAGTTCTTC. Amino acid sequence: CASSLGLAYDEQFF.

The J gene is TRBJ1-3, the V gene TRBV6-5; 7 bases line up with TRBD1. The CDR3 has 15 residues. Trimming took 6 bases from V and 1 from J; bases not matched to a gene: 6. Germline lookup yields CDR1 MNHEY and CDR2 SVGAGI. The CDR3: CASSGDSRSGNTIYF. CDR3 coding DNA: TGTGCCAGCAGCGGGGACAGCCGATCTGGAAACACCATATATTTT.

The CDR3 loop is CASTWGAGDYGYTF. As DNA, the CDR3 is TGTGCCAGCACGTGGGGTGCTGGAGACTATGGCTACACCTTC. The rearrangement joins TRBV5-5 to TRBJ1-2; D remains ambiguous. The germline V and J ends were trimmed by 6 bases and 3 bases, with 15 bases remaining between them. Germline CDR1 reads SGHKS; CDR2 reads YYEKEE (reference sequence). This CDR3 has 14 residues.

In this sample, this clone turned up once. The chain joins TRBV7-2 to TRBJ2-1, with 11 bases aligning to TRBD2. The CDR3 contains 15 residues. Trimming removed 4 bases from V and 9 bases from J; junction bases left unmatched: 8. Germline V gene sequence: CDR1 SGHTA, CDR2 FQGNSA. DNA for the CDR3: TGTGCCAGCAGCTCTGTAGCGGGGGGGCTTGCTGAGCAGTTCTTC. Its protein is CASSSVAGGLAEQFF.

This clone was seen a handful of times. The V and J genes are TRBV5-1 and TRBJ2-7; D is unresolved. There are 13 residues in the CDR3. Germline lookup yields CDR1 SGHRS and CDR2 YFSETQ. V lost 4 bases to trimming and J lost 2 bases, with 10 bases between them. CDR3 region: CASSQTNTYEQYF. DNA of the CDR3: TGCGCCAGCAGCCAGACCAATACCTACGAGCAGTACTTC.